The 5 T cell receptor beta chains reported below all come from one sample, sequenced in a study of shared clonotypes between healthy human individuals. Assay used: immunoSEQ multiplex PCR; TCRdb lists only in-frame clones, some missing. This sample carries fewer than 1.4 million clones, 78% of them seen once, and the ten largest clones take 0.6% to 0.7%. The specimen sequenced was memory CD4+ T cells from PBMCs. Subset noted: CD45RA-negative fraction. These receptors all stem from a man between 18 and 35 years old in good health. Some clones in this sample may be carry-over from other donors' samples.

CDR3 protein: CASSLVAGGVDEQYF. The CDR3 DNA follows: TGCGCCAGCAGCTTGGTGGCAGGGGGCGTCGACGAGCAGTACTTC. This chain uses TRBV5-1 with TRBJ2-7, with TRBD1 matching 8 bases. Germline CDR1 SGHRS, CDR2 YFSETQ. Trimming took 0 bases from V and 5 from J; bases not matched to a gene: 7. The length of the CDR3 is 15 residues.

This clone was recorded only once. The V and J genes are TRBV5-8 and TRBJ1-2; D gene unclear. CDR1 SGHTS and CDR2 YDEGEE come from the germline V gene. Trimming cost V 0 bases and J 3 bases, with 3 bases left between them. This CDR3 comprises 12 residues. In DNA, the CDR3 is TGTGCCAGCAGCTTGGCCCACTATGGCTACACCTTC. Translating it yields CASSLAHYGYTF.

This chain connects TRBV7-8 to TRBJ2-5, with a weak D call TRBD2 (5 bases). The CDR3 sequence is 16 residues long. The V and J ends lost 5 bases and 5 bases respectively, with 21 bases between them. Germline CDR1 SGHVS, CDR2 FQNEAQ. The CDR3 here is CASSPVRSRRGETQYF. CDR3 coding DNA: TGTGCCAGCAGCCCGGTCCGGTCGCGCCGCGGGGAGACCCAGTACTTC.

This clone appeared many times. The V gene is TRBV18, the J gene TRBJ2-2; possible D gene TRBD1, 5 bases. CDR3 length equals 15 residues. V lost 4 bases to trimming and J lost 2 bases, with 11 bases between them. The germline V gene encodes CDR1 KGHSH and CDR2 LQKENI. CDR3 in amino acids: CASSLRQSNTGELFF. For the CDR3, the DNA is TGTGCCAGCTCACTTCGACAGTCCAACACCGGGGAGCTGTTTTTT.

V is TRBV28 and J is TRBJ2-5, with 8 bases fitting TRBD1. CDR1 and CDR2 (germline): MDHEN, SYDVKM. CDR3 length: 15 amino acids. V was pared by 5 bases and J by 0 bases, with 5 bases of the junction left unmatched. Here the CDR3 DNA reads TGTGCCAGCAGTCCGGACAGGGCCTACCAAGAGACCCAGTACTTC. Amino acids: CASSPDRAYQETQYF.